The 8 T cell receptor beta chains presented below share a single source sample, sequenced in a study of blood T cell repertoires in COVID-19 (dated by TCRdb to 2018 to 2021). The library came from the immunoSEQ multiplex PCR assay. What TCRdb holds here is the immuneACCESS table cut down to in-frame rearrangements. Part of the clones is not present; checked against another copy, under half of the missing clones reflect an unresolved V gene, and the others are unexplained. The sample table lists around 20,000 clones, around 90% of them with a count of one. The ten biggest clones cover 2.5% to 3% of the sample. The sequenced material came from peripheral blood. The receptors derive from a man in his 70s with acute or convalescent COVID-19.

The V call is TRBV11-3, the J call TRBJ1-6, with D uncertain. The CDR3 is 13 amino acids. Germline lookup yields CDR1 SGHNT and CDR2 YENEEA. Trimming stripped 1 base from V and 7 bases from J, with 5 bases between. The CDR3 DNA follows: TGTGCCAGCAGCTTAGTCAGGAATTCACCCCTCCACTTT. The encoded protein is CASSLVRNSPLHF.

The V and J genes are TRBV6-5 and TRBJ1-2, with a weak D call TRBD1 (6 bases). Trimming stripped 5 bases from V and 4 bases from J, with 11 bases between. Looked up from germline, CDR1 is MNHEY and CDR2 is SVGAGI. The CDR3 extends over 13 amino acids. CDR3 loop: CASSRTEGYGYTF. The CDR3 DNA sequence: TGTGCCAGCAGTCGGACAGAAGGCTATGGCTACACCTTC.

The J gene is TRBJ1-4, the V gene TRBV9, with 7 bases fitting TRBD1. CDR1 is SGDLS and CDR2 is YYNGEE in the germline V gene. There are 15 residues in the CDR3. V shed 0 bases and J 7 bases; nucleotides not matched to a gene: 6. The CDR3 coding sequence is TGTGCCAGCAGCGTAGGTCTGCAGGGGGGTGAAAAACTGTTTTTT. It translates to CASSVGLQGGEKLFF.

The chain has TRBV7-2 and TRBJ2-3; the match to TRBD2 covers 9 bases. The CDR3 is 15 residues long. Trimming cost V 6 bases and J 4 bases; bases outside gene matches: 8. CDR1 and CDR2 from the germline V gene are SGHTA and FQGNSA. The CDR3 protein is CASSSGGHPADTQYF. CDR3 sequence (DNA): TGTGCCAGCAGTAGCGGGGGACATCCCGCAGATACGCAGTATTTT.

The chain is built from TRBV29-1 and TRBJ2-1; no clear D gene. Germline V gene sequence: CDR1 SQVTM, CDR2 ANQGSEA. The CDR3 is 14 residues long. Deletions cut 4 bases from V and 4 bases from J, with 14 bases between. As DNA, the CDR3 is TGCAGCGTTGTGGTAGCTAGAGCGTACAATGAGCAGTTCTTC. This codes for CSVVVARAYNEQFF.

Only one count was recorded for this clone. The chain carries TRBV19 and TRBJ1-4; weak D call: TRBD1 (5 bases). The length of the CDR3 is 14 residues. V was trimmed by 7 bases and J by 8 bases, leaving 17 bases between them. Germline CDR1 LNHDA, CDR2 SQIVND (reference sequence). CDR3 DNA: TGTGCCAGTACCGCCCCCGGGGGATGGGAAAAACTGTTTTTT. The encoded protein is CASTAPGGWEKLFF.

The genes are TRBV27 and TRBJ2-2; D is perhaps TRBD1 (5 bases). Germline values: CDR1 MNHEY, CDR2 SMNVEV (reference sequence). This CDR3 region has 13 residues. V was trimmed by 4 bases and J by 6 bases, leaving 9 bases between them. The CDR3 spells CASSWGLPGELFF. In DNA, the CDR3 is TGTGCCAGCAGTTGGGGCCTCCCCGGGGAGCTGTTTTTT.

The V call is TRBV28, the J call TRBJ2-2; TRBD1 is a possible D gene (6 bases). V was cut by 10 bases and J by 2 bases, with 17 bases left in between. This CDR3 has 15 amino acids. Germline CDR1 MDHEN, CDR2 SYDVKM. DNA of the CDR3: TGTGCCATCGCGACAGGAGGTATAAACACCGGGGAGCTGTTTTTT. It translates to CAIATGGINTGELFF.